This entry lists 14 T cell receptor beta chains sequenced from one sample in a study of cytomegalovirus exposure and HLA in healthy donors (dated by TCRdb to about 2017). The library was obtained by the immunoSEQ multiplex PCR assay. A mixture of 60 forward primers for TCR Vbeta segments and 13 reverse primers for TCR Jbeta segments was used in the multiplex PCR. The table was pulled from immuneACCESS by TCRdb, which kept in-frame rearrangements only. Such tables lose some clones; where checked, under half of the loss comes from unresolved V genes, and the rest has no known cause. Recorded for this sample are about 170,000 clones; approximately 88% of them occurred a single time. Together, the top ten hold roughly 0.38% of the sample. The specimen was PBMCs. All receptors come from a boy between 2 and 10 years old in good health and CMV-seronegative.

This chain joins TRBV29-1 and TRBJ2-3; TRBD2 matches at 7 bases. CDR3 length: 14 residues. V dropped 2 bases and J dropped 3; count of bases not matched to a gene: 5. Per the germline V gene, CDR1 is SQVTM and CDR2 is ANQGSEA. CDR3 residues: CSVEKRDYTDTQYF. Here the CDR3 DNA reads TGCAGCGTTGAAAAGCGGGATTATACAGATACGCAGTATTTT.

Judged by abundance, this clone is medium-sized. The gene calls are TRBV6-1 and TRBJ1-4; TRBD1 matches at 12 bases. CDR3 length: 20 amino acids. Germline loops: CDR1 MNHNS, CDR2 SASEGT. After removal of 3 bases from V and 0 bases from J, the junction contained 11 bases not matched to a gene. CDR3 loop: CASSDYPGQGARATNEKLFF. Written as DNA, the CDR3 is TGTGCCAGCAGTGACTATCCGGGACAGGGGGCGCGGGCAACTAATGAAAAACTGTTTTTT.

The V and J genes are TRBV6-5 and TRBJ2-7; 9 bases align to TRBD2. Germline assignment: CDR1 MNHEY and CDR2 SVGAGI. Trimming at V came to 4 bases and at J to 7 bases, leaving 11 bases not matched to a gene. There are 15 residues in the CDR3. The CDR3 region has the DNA TGTGCCAGCAGTTTCCTGTCTAGCGGGAAGAGGGAGCAGTACTTC. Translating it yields CASSFLSSGKREQYF.

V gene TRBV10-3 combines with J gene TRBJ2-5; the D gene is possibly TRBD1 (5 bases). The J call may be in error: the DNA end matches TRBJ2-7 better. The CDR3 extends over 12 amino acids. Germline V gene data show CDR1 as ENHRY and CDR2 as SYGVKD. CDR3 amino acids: CAIRTDSYEQYF. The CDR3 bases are TGTGCCATCAGGACCGACAGTTACGAGCAGTACTTC.

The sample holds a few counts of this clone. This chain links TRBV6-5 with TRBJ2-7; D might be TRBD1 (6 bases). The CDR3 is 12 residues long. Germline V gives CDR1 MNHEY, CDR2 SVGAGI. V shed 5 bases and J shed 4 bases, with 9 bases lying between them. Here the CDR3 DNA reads TGTGCCAGCAGTCAGGGACATTACGAGCAGTACTTC. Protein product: CASSQGHYEQYF.

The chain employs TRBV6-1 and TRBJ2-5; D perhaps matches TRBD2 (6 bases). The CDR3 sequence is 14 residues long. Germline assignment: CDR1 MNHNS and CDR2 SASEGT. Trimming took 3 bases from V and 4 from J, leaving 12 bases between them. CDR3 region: CASSDFGGRETQYF. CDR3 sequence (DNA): TGTGCCAGCAGTGACTTCGGGGGAAGAGAGACCCAGTACTTC.

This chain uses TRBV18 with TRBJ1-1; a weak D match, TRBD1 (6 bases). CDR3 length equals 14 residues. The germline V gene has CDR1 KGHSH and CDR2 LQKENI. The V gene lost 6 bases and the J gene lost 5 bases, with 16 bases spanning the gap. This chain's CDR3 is CASSLGGRGTEAFF. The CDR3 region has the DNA TGTGCCAGCTCCCTCGGGGGGCGGGGGACTGAAGCTTTCTTT.

The CDR3 DNA reads TGTGCCAGCAGCGCCAAAGGGGCGGGAGTGTACGAGCAGTACTTC. It yields the protein CASSAKGAGVYEQYF. The chain is built from TRBV13 and TRBJ2-7, with TRBD2 matching 7 bases. J was trimmed by 4 bases and V by 5 bases; bases with no gene match: 11. Germline-derived CDR1 and CDR2 are PRHDT and FYEKMQ (reference sequence). The CDR3 length is 15 residues.

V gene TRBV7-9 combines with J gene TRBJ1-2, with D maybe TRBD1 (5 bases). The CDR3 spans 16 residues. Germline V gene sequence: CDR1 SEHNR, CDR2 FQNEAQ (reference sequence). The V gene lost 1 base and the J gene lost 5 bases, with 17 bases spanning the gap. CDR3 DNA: TGTGCCAGCAGCTTAGTTCTCCGACAGAACACATATGGCTACACCTTC. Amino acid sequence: CASSLVLRQNTYGYTF.

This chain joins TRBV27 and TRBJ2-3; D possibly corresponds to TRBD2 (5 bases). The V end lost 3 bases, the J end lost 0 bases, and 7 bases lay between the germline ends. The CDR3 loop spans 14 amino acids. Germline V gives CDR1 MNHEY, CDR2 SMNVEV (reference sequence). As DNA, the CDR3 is TGTGCCAGCAGTTTGTGGACTAGCACAGATACGCAGTATTTT. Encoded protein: CASSLWTSTDTQYF.

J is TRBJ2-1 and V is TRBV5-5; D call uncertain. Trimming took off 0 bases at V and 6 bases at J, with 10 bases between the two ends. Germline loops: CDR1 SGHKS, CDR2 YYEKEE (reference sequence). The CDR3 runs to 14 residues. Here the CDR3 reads CASSLALYLNEQFF. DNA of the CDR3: TGTGCCAGCAGCTTGGCCCTCTACCTCAATGAGCAGTTCTTC.

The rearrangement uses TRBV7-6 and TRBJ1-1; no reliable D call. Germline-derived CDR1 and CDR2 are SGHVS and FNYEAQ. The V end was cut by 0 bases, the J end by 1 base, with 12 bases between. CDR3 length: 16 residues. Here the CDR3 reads CASSLAMTRGNTEAFF. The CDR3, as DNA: TGTGCCAGCAGCTTAGCGATGACCCGGGGGAACACTGAAGCTTTCTTT.

The CDR3 region has the DNA TGTGCCAGCAGCAGGACACCGAACACTGAAGCTTTCTTT. It specifies CASSRTPNTEAFF. The chain uses TRBV5-6 and TRBJ1-1; possibly TRBD1 for D (5 bases). The V end was cut by 4 bases, the J end by 1 base, with 8 bases between. CDR1 is SGHDT and CDR2 is YYEEEE in the germline V gene. CDR3 length equals 13 residues.

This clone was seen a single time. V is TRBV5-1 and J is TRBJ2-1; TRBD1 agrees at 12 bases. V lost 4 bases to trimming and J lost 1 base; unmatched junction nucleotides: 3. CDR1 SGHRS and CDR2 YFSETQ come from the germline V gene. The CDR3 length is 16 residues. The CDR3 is CASSRGQGASYNEQFF. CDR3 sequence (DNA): TGCGCCAGCAGCAGGGGACAGGGGGCATCCTACAATGAGCAGTTCTTC.